These T cell receptor beta chains were read from a single sample in a study of cytomegalovirus exposure and HLA in healthy donors. Clones were sequenced by immunoSEQ multiplex PCR, and TCRdb holds only the in-frame ones, with some missing. This table lists approximately 93,000 clones. Sequencing was performed on PBMCs. The source of these receptors is a young woman in good health and CMV-seronegative. CDR3s include the opening cysteine and the closing phenylalanine or tryptophan. The order of the fields is J gene, clone size, V gene, D gene, CDR3 DNA, CDR3 protein. The D gene is left open where the match is weak. Some rows mark clone size as missing; the rest say once, few, many or name a class of expanded clone.

TRBJ1-1 NA TRBV2 NA TGTGCCAGCAGTGATCATAGAAGGGGGACTGAAGCTTTCTTT CASSDHRRGTEAFF
TRBJ2-5 NA TRBV7-7 TRBD2 TGTGCTAGCAGCCGTGGACTAGCGGGGGCCGCTGGAGAGACCCAGTACTTC CASSRGLAGAAGETQYF
TRBJ2-1 NA TRBV19 NA TGTGCCAGTAGTATAGGTGCAGGGTGGTACAATGAGCAGTTCTTC CASSIGAGWYNEQFF
TRBJ2-5 NA TRBV10-3 NA TGTGCCATCAGCCGGACAGAACAAGAGACCCAGTACTTC CAISRTEQETQYF
TRBJ2-7 NA TRBV4-1 NA TGCGCCAGCAGCCAAACGACAGCATACTACGAGCAGTACTTC CASSQTTAYYEQYF
TRBJ2-7 NA TRBV18 NA TGTGCCAGCTCACCACCTTACAGCGAGGGATACGAGCAGTACTTC CASSPPYSEGYEQYF
TRBJ1-2 NA TRBV6-5 NA TGTGCCAGCAATCCAGGGGTCCCTCAACATGGCTACACCTTC CASNPGVPQHGYTF
TRBJ1-2 NA TRBV7-2 NA TGTGCCAGCAGCAGAAACGCCCCGGGCTATGGCTACACCTTC CASSRNAPGYGYTF
TRBJ2-5 NA TRBV10-3 TRBD2 TGTGCCATCAGTGAGGCTAGCGGGGGCAGGGGGGCCCAGTACTTC CAISEASGGRGAQYF
TRBJ1-5 NA TRBV19 TRBD1 TGTGCCAGTAGTATATCAGGGGGCGGTCAGCCCCAGCATTTT CASSISGGGQPQHF
TRBJ2-5 NA TRBV30 NA TGTGCCTGGAGTGAAGGGAGTCTCGGGGAGACCCAGTACTTC CAWSEGSLGETQYF
TRBJ1-1 NA TRBV9 NA TGTGCCAGCAGCGTAGGGGGCTCCACTGAAGCTTTCTTT CASSVGGSTEAFF
TRBJ1-1 NA TRBV7-6 TRBD1 TGTGCCAGCAGCTCAGGGGGTCCTGAAGCTTTCTTT CASSSGGPEAFF
TRBJ1-1 NA TRBV7-9 TRBD1 TGTGCCAGCAGCTGGGGGGGACAGGGGAGTCAAGGCACTGAAGCTTTCTTT CASSWGGQGSQGTEAFF
TRBJ1-5 NA TRBV6-6 NA TGTGCCAGCAGGAATCAGGTCGCCAGTCAGCCCCAGCATTTT CASRNQVASQPQHF
TRBJ1-6 NA TRBV19 TRBD1 TGTGCCAGTAGTAACCGGGACAGCTATAATTCACCCCTCCACTTT CASSNRDSYNSPLHF
TRBJ1-5 NA TRBV4-1 NA TGCGCCAGCAGCCAAGATGTGTGGGGGTTAAGAGGCCAGGGGTTTGATCAGCCCCAGCATTTT CASSQDVWGLRGQGFDQPQHF
TRBJ1-2 NA TRBV7-3 TRBD1 TGTGCCAGCAGCCGGGCAAACAGGGGTGGCTACACCTTC CASSRANRGGYTF
TRBJ2-3 NA TRBV16 TRBD1 TGTGCCAGCAGCACAACCGGGACAGGGTTGACAGATACGCAGTATTTT CASSTTGTGLTDTQYF
TRBJ2-7 NA TRBV6-5 TRBD1 TGTGCCAGCAGCGCCGGGACAGGACGCTACGAGCAGTACTTC CASSAGTGRYEQYF
TRBJ2-7 NA TRBV6-5 TRBD2 TGTGCCAGCAGTTCGGGGACTAGCGGCTACGAGCAGTACTTC CASSSGTSGYEQYF
TRBJ2-7 NA TRBV5-1 TRBD1 TGCGCCAGCAGCCCTGGACAGGGGGCCTCCTACGAGCAGTACTTC CASSPGQGASYEQYF
TRBJ2-2 NA TRBV9 NA TGTGCCAGCAGCGTAGGTGGGGGCCGTTACACCGGGGAGCTGTTTTTT CASSVGGGRYTGELFF
TRBJ2-3 NA TRBV2 TRBD2 TGTGCCAGCAGGGACGGTAGCGGGGGGACAGATACGCAGTATTTT CASRDGSGGTDTQYF
TRBJ2-3 NA TRBV5-1 TRBD1 TGCGCCAGCAGCTTGAGGGGACAGGGGACCACAGATACGCAGTATTTT CASSLRGQGTTDTQYF
TRBJ2-2 NA TRBV7-2 TRBD1 TGTGCCAGCAGCTTAGGTTGGGACAGGGGGTTTAACACCGGGGAGCTGTTTTTT CASSLGWDRGFNTGELFF
TRBJ1-1 NA TRBV6-8 TRBD1 TGTGCCAGCAGTAAACGAACCGGGACAGGGGGCGAGGATACTGAAGCTTTCTTT CASSKRTGTGGEDTEAFF
TRBJ2-3 NA TRBV2 NA TGTGCCAGCGTACTGTCGAATACGCAGTATTTT CASVLSNTQYF
TRBJ1-1 NA TRBV6-1 TRBD1 TGTGCCAGCAGGACAGGGGGCCGGAAAGCTTTCTTT CASRTGGRKAFF
TRBJ2-7 NA TRBV9 NA TGTGCCAGCAGCGTAGACTTCCGGGATGAACGCGAGCAGTACTTC CASSVDFRDEREQYF
TRBJ2-5 NA TRBV28 TRBD2 TGTGCCAGCAGTCCGGGACTAGCGGGGGGGGGTGAGACCCAGTACTTC CASSPGLAGGGETQYF
TRBJ2-7 NA TRBV4-2 TRBD2 TGTGCCAGCAGCCATTGGACTAGCGGCTCCTACGAGCAGTACTTC CASSHWTSGSYEQYF
TRBJ2-7 NA TRBV27 TRBD2 TGTGCCAGCAGTTTATCCGGGGGGGGAGGGTCCTACGAGCAGTACTTC CASSLSGGGGSYEQYF
TRBJ2-7 NA TRBV11-2 TRBD2 TGTGCCAGCAGCCCGACAGGAGCGGGGGGGATAAGCTACGAGCAGTACTTC CASSPTGAGGISYEQYF
TRBJ1-5 NA TRBV6-5 NA TGTGCCAGCAGACCCGACAGGCGCAATCAGCCCCAGCATTTT CASRPDRRNQPQHF
TRBJ2-3 NA TRBV5-1 TRBD2 TGCGCCAGCAGCGGGACTAGCGGAACTAGCACAGATACGCAGTATTTT CASSGTSGTSTDTQYF
TRBJ1-2 NA TRBV6-5 TRBD1 TGTGCCAGCAGTAGGACAGGCTATGGCTACACCTTC CASSRTGYGYTF
TRBJ2-2 NA TRBV7-8 TRBD1 TGTGCCAGCAGCTTACTAGGACAGGGGGCGCGGAACACCGGGGAGCTGTTTTTT CASSLLGQGARNTGELFF
TRBJ1-4 NA TRBV9 TRBD1 TGTGCCAGCAGCGCGCGGGACAGCAATGAAAAACTGTTTTTT CASSARDSNEKLFF
TRBJ2-1 NA TRBV14 TRBD1 TGTGCCAGCAGCCCCCAGGACAGGGGGCACAATGAGCAGTTCTTC CASSPQDRGHNEQFF
TRBJ2-7 NA TRBV5-1 TRBD2 TGCGCCAGCAGCCCATGGGGTAGCGGGACCCACGAGCAGTACTTC CASSPWGSGTHEQYF
TRBJ1-2 NA TRBV15 TRBD1 TGTGCCACCAGCAAAGGGACAGGGGGCAGCTATGGCTACACCTTC CATSKGTGGSYGYTF
TRBJ1-2 NA TRBV10-3 TRBD1 TGTGCCATCAGTGAGACAGGGGGTTATGGCTACACCTTC CAISETGGYGYTF
TRBJ1-1 medium-sized TRBV7-8 NA TGTGCCAGCAGCTTAGGCCCTTTAGGGGGTGAAGCTTTCTTT CASSLGPLGGEAFF
TRBJ2-4 NA TRBV6-1 TRBD2 TGTGCCAGCAGTGCCCTGGACGAACTACTAGCGGGTTTCTCCAAAAACATTCAGTACTTC CASSALDELLAGFSKNIQYF
TRBJ2-1 NA TRBV10-3 TRBD2 TGTGCCATCAGTGAGTCAATGGCTAGCGGGGATTTCAATGAGCAGTTCTTC CAISESMASGDFNEQFF
TRBJ1-5 NA TRBV9 TRBD1 TGTGCCAGCAGCGTAGAGGGGGCCAGCCAGCCCCAGCATTTT CASSVEGASQPQHF
TRBJ2-6 NA TRBV10-3 TRBD1 TGTGCCATCAGTGAAGCAGGGGGCTCTGGGGCCAACGTCCTGACTTTC CAISEAGGSGANVLTF
TRBJ2-7 NA TRBV2 NA TGTGCCAGCAGTATTCAGGGGCGAGGTGGCGAGCAGTACTTC CASSIQGRGGEQYF
TRBJ1-2 NA TRBV5-8 NA TGTGCCAGCAGATATCGGGCGGGAGGCTACACCTTC CASRYRAGGYTF
TRBJ1-2 NA TRBV20-1 NA TGCAGCGGGGGGGCTGGCTACACCTTC CSGGAGYTF
TRBJ1-4 NA TRBV7-2 NA TGTGCCAGCAGCAAACGGGGATATAATGAAAAACTGTTTTTT CASSKRGYNEKLFF
TRBJ1-3 NA TRBV4-1 NA TGCGCCAGCAGCCAAGGGTCACAGTCAAGCTCTGGAAACACCATATATTTT CASSQGSQSSSGNTIYF
TRBJ2-1 NA TRBV7-6 TRBD2 TGTGCCAGCAGCTGGGGACTAGCGGTCAATGAGCAGTTCTTC CASSWGLAVNEQFF
TRBJ2-7 NA TRBV28 TRBD2 TGTGCCACTAGCGGGACCCACGAGCAGTACTTC CATSGTHEQYF